Each of the 2 T cell receptor beta chains below was sequenced from the same sample in a study of radiation and T cells in renal cell carcinoma. Time point defined: blood 2 weeks post-SBRT. Described treatment: 15 Gy SBRT to primary tumor, nephrectomy 4 weeks later. Assay used: immunoSEQ multiplex PCR; TCRdb lists only in-frame clones, some missing. Counted here are tens of thousands of clones, roughly 72% occurring once; the ten biggest clones make up roughly 7.4%. Source: blood, taken from a patient whose treatment included radiotherapy and nephrectomy. The receptors shown here come from a man aged 55 to 70 with renal cell carcinoma.

This clone has only one observation. The chain employs TRBV9 and TRBJ2-1; 8 bases fit TRBD1. This CDR3 is 16 amino acids long. Germline V gene sequence: CDR1 SGDLS, CDR2 YYNGEE. Trimming cost V 4 bases and J 9 bases; bases outside gene matches: 15. CDR3 sequence reads: CASSPRPGTGGGEQFF. CDR3 in DNA: TGTGCCAGCAGCCCCCGACCGGGGACAGGTGGGGGTGAGCAGTTCTTC.

V usage is TRBV29-1 and J usage is TRBJ2-5, with 8 nucleotides matching TRBD2. CDR3 length equals 13 residues. V trimming: 0 bases; J trimming: 3 bases; junction bases outside the gene matches: 0. CDR1 and CDR2 (germline): SQVTM, ANQGSEA. The CDR3 is CSVEERGEETQYF. The CDR3 DNA reads as TGCAGCGTTGAAGAGCGGGGGGAAGAGACCCAGTACTTC.